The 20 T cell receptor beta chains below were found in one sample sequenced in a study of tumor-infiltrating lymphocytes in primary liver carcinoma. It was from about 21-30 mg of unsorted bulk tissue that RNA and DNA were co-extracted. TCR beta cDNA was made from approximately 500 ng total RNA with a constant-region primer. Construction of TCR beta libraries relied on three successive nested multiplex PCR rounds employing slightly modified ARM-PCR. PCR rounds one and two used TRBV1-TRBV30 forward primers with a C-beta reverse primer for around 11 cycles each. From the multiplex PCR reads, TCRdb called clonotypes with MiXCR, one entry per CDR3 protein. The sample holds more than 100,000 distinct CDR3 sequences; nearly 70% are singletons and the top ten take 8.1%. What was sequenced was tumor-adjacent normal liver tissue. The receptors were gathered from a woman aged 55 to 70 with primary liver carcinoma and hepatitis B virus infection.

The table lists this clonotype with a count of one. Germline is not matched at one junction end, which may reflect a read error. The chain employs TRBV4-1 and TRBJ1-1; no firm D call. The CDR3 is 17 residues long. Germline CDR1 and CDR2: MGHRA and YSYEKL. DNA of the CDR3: TGCGCCAGCAGCCAAATCGCAAGGGCTTCAGAGGGCACTGAAGCTTCCTTT. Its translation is CASSQIARASEGTEASF.

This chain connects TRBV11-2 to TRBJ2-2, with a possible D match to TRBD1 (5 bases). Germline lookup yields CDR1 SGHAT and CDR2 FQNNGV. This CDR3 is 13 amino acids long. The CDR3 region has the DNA TGTGGCAGTAGCTCTGTAGGGGCCGGGGAGCTGTTTTTT. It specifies CGSSSVGAGELFF.

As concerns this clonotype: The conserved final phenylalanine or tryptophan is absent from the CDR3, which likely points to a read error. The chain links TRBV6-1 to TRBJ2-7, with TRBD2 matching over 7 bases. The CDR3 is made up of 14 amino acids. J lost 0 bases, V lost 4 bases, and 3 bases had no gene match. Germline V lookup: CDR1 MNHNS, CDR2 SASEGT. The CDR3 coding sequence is TGTGCCAGCAGTGGGGAGGGTTTCTCCTACGAGCAGTACTTA. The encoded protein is CASSGEGFSYEQYL.

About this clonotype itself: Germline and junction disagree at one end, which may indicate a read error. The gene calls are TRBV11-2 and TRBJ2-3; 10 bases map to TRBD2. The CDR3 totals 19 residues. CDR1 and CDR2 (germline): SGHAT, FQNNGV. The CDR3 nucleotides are TGTGCCAGCAGCCTAGAAGGTGGGACTAGCGACCGGTGGGCAGATACGCAGTATTTT. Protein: CASSLEGGTSDRWADTQYF.

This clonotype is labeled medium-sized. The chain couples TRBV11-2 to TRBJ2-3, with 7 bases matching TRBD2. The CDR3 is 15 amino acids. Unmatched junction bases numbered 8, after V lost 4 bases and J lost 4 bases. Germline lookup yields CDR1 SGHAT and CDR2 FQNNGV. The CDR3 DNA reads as TGTGCCAGCAGCTCAACCGGCGGACTAGCAGATACGCAGTATTTT. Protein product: CASSSTGGLADTQYF.

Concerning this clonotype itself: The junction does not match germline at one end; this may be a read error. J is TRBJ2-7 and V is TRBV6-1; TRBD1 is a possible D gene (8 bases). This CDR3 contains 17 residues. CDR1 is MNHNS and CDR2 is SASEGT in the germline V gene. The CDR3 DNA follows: TGTGCCTGCAGTCCCCAAGTCGGGGGGACAGGCCTTGGGGAGCAGTACTTC. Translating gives CACSPQVGGTGLGEQYF.

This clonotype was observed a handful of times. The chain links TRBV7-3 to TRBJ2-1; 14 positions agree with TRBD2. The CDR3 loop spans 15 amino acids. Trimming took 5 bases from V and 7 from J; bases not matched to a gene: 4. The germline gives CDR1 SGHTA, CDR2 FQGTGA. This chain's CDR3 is CASSPGLAGVNEQFF. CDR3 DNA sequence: TGTGCCAGCAGCCCGGGACTAGCGGGAGTTAATGAGCAGTTCTTC.

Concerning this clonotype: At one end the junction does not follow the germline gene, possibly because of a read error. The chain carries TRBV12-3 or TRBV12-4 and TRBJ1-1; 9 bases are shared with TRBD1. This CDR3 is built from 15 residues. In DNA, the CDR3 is TGTGTCAGCAGTCGAAGAACAGGGGGCAGCACTAAAGCTTTCTTT. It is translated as CVSSRRTGGSTKAFF.

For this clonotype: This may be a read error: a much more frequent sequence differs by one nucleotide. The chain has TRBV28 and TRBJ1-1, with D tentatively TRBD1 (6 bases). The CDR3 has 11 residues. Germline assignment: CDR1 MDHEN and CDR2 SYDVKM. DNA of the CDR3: TGTGCCAGCAACGGGGGCACTAAAGCTTTCTTT. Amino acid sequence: CASNGGTKAFF.

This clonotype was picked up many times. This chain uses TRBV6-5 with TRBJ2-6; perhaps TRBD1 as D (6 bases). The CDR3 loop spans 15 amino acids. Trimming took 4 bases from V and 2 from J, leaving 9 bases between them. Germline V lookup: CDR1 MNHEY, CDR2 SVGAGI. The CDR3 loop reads CASSSRTAGANVLTF. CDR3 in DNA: TGTGCCAGCAGTTCTCGGACAGCTGGGGCCAACGTCCTGACTTTC.

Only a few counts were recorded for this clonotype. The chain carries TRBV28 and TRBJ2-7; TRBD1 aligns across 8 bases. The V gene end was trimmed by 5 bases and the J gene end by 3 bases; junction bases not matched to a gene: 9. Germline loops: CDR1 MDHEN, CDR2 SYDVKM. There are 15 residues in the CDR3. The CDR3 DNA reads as TGTGCCAGCAGTCCACGGGGGACAGGAGGCTACGAGCAGTACTTC. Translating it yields CASSPRGTGGYEQYF. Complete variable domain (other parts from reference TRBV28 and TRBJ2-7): DVKVTQSSRYLVKRTGEKVFLECVQDMDHENMFWYRQDPGLGLRLIYFSYDVKMKEKGDIPEGYSVSREKKERFSLILESASTNQTSMYLCASSPRGTGGYEQYFGPGTRLTVT.

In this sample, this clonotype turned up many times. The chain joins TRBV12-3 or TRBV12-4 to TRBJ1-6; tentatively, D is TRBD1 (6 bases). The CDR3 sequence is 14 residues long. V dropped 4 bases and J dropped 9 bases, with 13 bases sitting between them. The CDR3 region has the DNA TGTGCCAGCAGTTACCAGGGGCAAGGTTCACCCCTCCACTTT. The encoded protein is CASSYQGQGSPLHF.

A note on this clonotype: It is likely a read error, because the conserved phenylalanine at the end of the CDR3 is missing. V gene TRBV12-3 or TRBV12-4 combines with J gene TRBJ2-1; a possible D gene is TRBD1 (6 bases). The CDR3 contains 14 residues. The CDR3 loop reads CTSSLGGWGNEQFL. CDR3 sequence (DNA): TGTACCAGCAGTTTAGGGGGTTGGGGCAATGAGCAGTTCCTC.

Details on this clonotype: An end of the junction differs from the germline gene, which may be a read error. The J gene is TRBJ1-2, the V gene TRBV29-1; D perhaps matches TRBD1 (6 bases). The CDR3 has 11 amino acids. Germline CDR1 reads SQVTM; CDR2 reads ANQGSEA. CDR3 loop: CSIEGGVGYTF. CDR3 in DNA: TGCAGCATTGAGGGGGGCGTTGGCTATACCTTC.

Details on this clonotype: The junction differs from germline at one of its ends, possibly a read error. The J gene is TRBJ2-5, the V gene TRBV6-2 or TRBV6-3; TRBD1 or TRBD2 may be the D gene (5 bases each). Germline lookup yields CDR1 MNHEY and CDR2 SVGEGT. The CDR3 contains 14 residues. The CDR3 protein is CTSSTTRGQETQYF. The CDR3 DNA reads TGTACCAGCAGCACCACGAGGGGTCAAGAGACTCAGTACTTC.

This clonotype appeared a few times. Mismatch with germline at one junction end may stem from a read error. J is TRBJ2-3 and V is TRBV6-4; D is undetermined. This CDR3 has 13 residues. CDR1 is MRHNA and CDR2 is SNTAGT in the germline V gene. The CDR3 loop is CASSEAATDTRYF. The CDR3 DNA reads TGTGCCAGCAGTGAAGCAGCCACGGATACGCGGTATTTT.

This CDR3 is CASSSPGQGATNEQFF. CDR3 DNA sequence: TGTGCCAGCAGTTCCCCGGGACAGGGGGCAACCAATGAGCAGTTCTTC. This rearrangement joins TRBV28 to TRBJ2-1, with 12 bases matching TRBD1. With V trimmed by 4 bases and J by 6 bases, 7 bases remained unmatched. The V gene's germline CDR1 is MDHEN and CDR2 SYDVKM. The CDR3 runs to 16 residues.

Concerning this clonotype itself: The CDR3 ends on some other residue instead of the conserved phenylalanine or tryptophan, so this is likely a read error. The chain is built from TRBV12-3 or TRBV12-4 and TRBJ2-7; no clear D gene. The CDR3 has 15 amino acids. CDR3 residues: CASSLWGRKAYEQYS. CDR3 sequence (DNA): TGTGCCAGCAGTTTATGGGGAAGAAAAGCCTATGAGCAGTACTCC.

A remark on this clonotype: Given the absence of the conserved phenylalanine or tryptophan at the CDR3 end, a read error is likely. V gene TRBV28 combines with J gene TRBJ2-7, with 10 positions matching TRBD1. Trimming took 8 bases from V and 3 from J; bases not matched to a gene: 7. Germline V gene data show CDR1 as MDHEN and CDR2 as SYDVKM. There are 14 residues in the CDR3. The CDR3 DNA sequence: TGTGCCAGCCTTAGCGGGGACAGGGGCTACGAGCAGTACCTC. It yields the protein CASLSGDRGYEQYL.

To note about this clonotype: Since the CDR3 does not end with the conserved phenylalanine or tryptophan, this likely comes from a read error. The chain's CDR3 is CASSFPWTSGNNEQFS. The CDR3 coding sequence is TGTGCCAGCAGCTTCCCCTGGACTAGCGGGAACAATGAGCAGTTCTCC. The chain uses TRBV13 and TRBJ2-1; 12 nucleotides match TRBD2. The V gene's germline CDR1 is PRHDT and CDR2 FYEKMQ (reference sequence). This CDR3 comprises 16 residues. Trimming cost V 3 bases and J 5 bases; bases outside gene matches: 5.